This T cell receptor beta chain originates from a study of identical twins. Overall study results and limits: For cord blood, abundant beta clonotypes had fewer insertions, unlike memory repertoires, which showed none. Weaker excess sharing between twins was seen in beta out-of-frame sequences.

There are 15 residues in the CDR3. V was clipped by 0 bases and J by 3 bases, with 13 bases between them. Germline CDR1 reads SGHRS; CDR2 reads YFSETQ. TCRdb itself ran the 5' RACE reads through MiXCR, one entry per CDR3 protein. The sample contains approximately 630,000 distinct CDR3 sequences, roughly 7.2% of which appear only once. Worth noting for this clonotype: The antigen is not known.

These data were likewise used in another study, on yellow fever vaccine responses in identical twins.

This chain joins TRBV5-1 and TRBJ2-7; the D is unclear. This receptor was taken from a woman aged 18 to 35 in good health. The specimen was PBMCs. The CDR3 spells CASSLAIGVYYEQYF. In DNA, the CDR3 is TGCGCCAGCAGCTTGGCCATTGGAGTCTACTACGAGCAGTACTTC.